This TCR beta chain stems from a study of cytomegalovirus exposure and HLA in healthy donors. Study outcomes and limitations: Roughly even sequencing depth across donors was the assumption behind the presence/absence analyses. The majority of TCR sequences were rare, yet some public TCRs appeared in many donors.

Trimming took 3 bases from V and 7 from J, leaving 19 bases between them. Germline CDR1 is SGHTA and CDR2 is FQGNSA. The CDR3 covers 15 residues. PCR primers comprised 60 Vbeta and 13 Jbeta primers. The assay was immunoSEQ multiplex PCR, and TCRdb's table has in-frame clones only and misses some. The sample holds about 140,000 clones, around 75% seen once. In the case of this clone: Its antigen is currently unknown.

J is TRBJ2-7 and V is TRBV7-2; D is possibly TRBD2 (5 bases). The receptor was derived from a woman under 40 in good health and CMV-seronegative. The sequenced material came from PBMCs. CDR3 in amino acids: CASSFAAVTSGEQYF. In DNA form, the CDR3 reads TGTGCCAGCAGCTTCGCAGCGGTAACCTCCGGTGAGCAGTACTTC.